This passage covers 23 T cell receptor beta chains from one sample sequenced in a study of tumor-infiltrating lymphocytes in primary liver carcinoma (dated 2017 in TCRdb). The sample was run on an Illumina HiSeq 2500. Starting from approximately 0.5 ug total RNA, TCRbeta-specific cDNA was produced by reverse transcription with a constant-region primer and ProtoScript II reverse transcriptase. Three nested multiplex PCR rounds, following a slightly modified ARM-PCR procedure, were used to build the TCRbeta libraries. Multiplex TRBV1-TRBV30 forward primers and a Cbeta reverse primer were used in the first two PCR rounds, each of which was run for 10 cycles. TCRdb trimmed the raw reads at Q25, called clones with MiXCR and kept productive beta chains. Under each unique CDR3 protein, matching rows form one entry showing the most common genes and DNA. The sample table records roughly 330,000 distinct CDR3 sequences; about two thirds of these occur just once. Of the sample, about 6% falls within the top ten clones.

RNA from unsorted whole blood was extracted with TRIzol reagent, and germline DNA was obtained with the DNeasy Blood & Tissue kit. The specimen sequenced was peripheral blood. The receptors derive from a man aged 40-50 years with primary liver carcinoma and hepatitis B virus infection.

On this clonotype: The junction differs from germline at one of its ends, possibly a read error. V usage is TRBV6-6 and J usage is TRBJ2-7; D uncertain. The CDR3 runs to 12 residues. Germline assignment: CDR1 MNHNY and CDR2 SVGAGI (reference sequence). CDR3 DNA sequence: TGTGGCAGCGCGTTCGTAAGGGAAGCGCAGTACTTC. This encodes CGSAFVREAQYF.

Note on this clonotype: One end of the junction varies from germline; a read error may be responsible. The rearrangement links TRBV4-1 to TRBJ2-1; weak D call: TRBD2 (7 bases). Germline lookup yields CDR1 MGHRA and CDR2 YSYEKL. This CDR3 is built from 21 residues. The CDR3 DNA sequence: TGCACCAGCAGCCAAGGTACGCGGGGGCAGGGGTTTTTCACCCCCACTGATAAGCAGTTCTTC. Its translation is CTSSQGTRGQGFFTPTDKQFF.

Comments on this clonotype: A junction boundary mismatches the germline segment, possibly from a read error. The chain has TRBV11-2 and TRBJ2-7, with 10 bases lining up with TRBD1. Germline CDR1 reads SGHAT; CDR2 reads FQNNGV. The CDR3 has 18 residues. Here the CDR3 DNA reads TGTGCCAGCAACTTAAACCCCAGACAGGGGGCGTCGGTCTACGAGCAGCACTTC. Its protein product is CASNLNPRQGASVYEQHF.

On this clonotype: This may arise from a read error, as a much more abundant clone is one base away. The chain has TRBV6-5 and TRBJ2-1; D perhaps matches TRBD2 (6 bases). CDR3 size: 13 residues. CDR1 and CDR2 from the germline V gene are MNHEY and SVGAGI. This CDR3 reads CASMRDNYNVQFF. The CDR3 bases are TGTGCCAGCATGCGGGATAACTACAATGTGCAGTTCTTC.

Comments on this clonotype: Compared with germline, one end of the junction differs, possibly owing to a read error. V is TRBV5-5 and J is TRBJ2-5, with a weak D call TRBD1 (6 bases). Germline V gene data show CDR1 as SGHKS and CDR2 as YYEKEE (reference sequence). This CDR3 region has 14 residues. CDR3 DNA sequence: TGTGCCAGCGGCTTGAGGACAGACCAAGAGACCCAGTACTTC. Translated, it gives CASGLRTDQETQYF.

Remarks on this clonotype: At one end the junction does not follow the germline gene, possibly because of a read error. The chain is built from TRBV4-3 and TRBJ2-2; D is unclear. The CDR3 consists of 14 residues. Looked up from germline, CDR1 is LGHNA and CDR2 is YSLEER. CDR3 sequence (DNA): TGCGCTAGCAGGCGCAGCTCGAAGACCGGGGAGCTGTTTTTT. Its protein product is CASRRSSKTGELFF.

In the case of this clonotype: This may stem from a read error, because a much larger clone lies one nucleotide away. The V gene is TRBV6-5, the J gene TRBJ2-1, with D tentatively TRBD1 (6 bases). Germline CDR1 and CDR2: MNHEY and SVGAGI. V lost 6 bases, J lost 6 bases, and 15 bases lay in between. The CDR3 runs 14 residues. Here the CDR3 DNA reads TGTGCCAGCAGCGATAGGGCAGGGGTCAATGAGCAGTTCTTC. This encodes CASSDRAGVNEQFF.

For this clonotype: A much larger clone is a single base away; this may be a read error. The chain recombines TRBV4-2 with TRBJ2-2, with 7 bases matching TRBD1. CDR3 length: 17 amino acids. In germline, CDR1 is LGHNA, CDR2 YNFKEQ. The CDR3 coding sequence is TGTGCCAGCAGCGGAGAATCCGTGACAGGGAACACCGGGGAGCTGTCTTTT. Translating gives CASSGESVTGNTGELSF.

Comment on this clonotype: Germline is not matched at one junction end, which may reflect a read error. The chain has TRBV6-1 and TRBJ2-7; 10 bases line up with TRBD1. The CDR3 consists of 14 residues. CDR1 is MNHNS and CDR2 is SASEGT in the germline V gene. This chain's CDR3 is CTSNGQGERYEQYF. CDR3 in DNA: TGTACCAGCAACGGACAGGGGGAAAGATACGAGCAGTACTTC.

About this clonotype itself: This may be a read error, as it is one base from a much larger clone. The V call is TRBV6-2 or TRBV6-3, the J call TRBJ2-1, with TRBD2 identical over 11 bases. After removal of 10 bases from V and 9 bases from J, the junction contained 11 bases not matched to a gene. This CDR3 comprises 14 residues. Germline V gives CDR1 MNHEY, CDR2 SVGEGT. CDR3 sequence reads: CANTGTSGLGEQFF. The DNA for the CDR3 is TGTGCCAATACCGGGACTAGCGGTCTAGGTGAGCAGTTCTTC.

A remark on this clonotype: A read error may account for a junction end that differs from germline. This sequence joins TRBV11-2 and TRBJ2-3, with 9 positions matching TRBD1. This CDR3 has 15 amino acids. Germline V gene sequence: CDR1 SGHAT, CDR2 FQNNGV. The CDR3 DNA reads TGTGACAGCAGCTTAGGCGACAGGGGGACAGGTACGCAGTATTTT. Translated, it gives CDSSLGDRGTGTQYF.

In regard to this clonotype: Mismatch with germline at one junction end may stem from a read error. The V gene is TRBV11-2, the J gene TRBJ2-3, with D perhaps matching TRBD2 (6 bases). The CDR3 is 16 residues long. Germline CDR1 is SGHAT and CDR2 is FQNNGV. This CDR3 is CASSFVAGTLTDRQYF. In nucleotides, the CDR3 is TGTGCCAGCAGTTTCGTGGCGGGGACCCTCACAGATAGGCAGTATTTT.

Concerning this clonotype itself: The junction departs from the called germline gene at one end, perhaps through a read error. The chain's CDR3 is CVSTRWGHGNEQFF. The CDR3 bases are TGTGTCAGCACCCGGTGGGGGCATGGCAATGAGCAGTTCTTC. The gene calls are TRBV11-2 and TRBJ2-1, with D perhaps TRBD1 (6 bases). CDR1 and CDR2 from the germline V gene are SGHAT and FQNNGV. The CDR3 runs to 14 residues.

Comment on this clonotype: A read error may produce the germline difference seen at one junction end. This chain uses TRBV4-2 with TRBJ1-4, with TRBD1 matching 7 bases. The CDR3 totals 16 residues. Germline-derived CDR1 and CDR2 are LGHNA and YNFKEQ. The CDR3 protein is CVSSQGGGSTNEKLFF. CDR3 bases: TGTGTCAGCAGCCAAGGAGGGGGCTCGACTAATGAAAAACTGTTTTTT.

Points on this clonotype: Possible read error: a much larger clone is one base away. The chain is built from TRBV4-1 and TRBJ2-1; 12 bases map to TRBD2. CDR1 MGHRA and CDR2 YSYEKL come from the germline V gene. The CDR3 is made up of 17 amino acids. This CDR3 reads CASSQDPLAGGVNDQFF. CDR3 coding DNA: TGCGCCAGCAGCCAAGACCCTCTAGCGGGAGGGGTGAATGATCAGTTCTTC.

This clonotype was observed at least ten times. The rearrangement links TRBV4-3 to TRBJ2-3; D gene uncertain. Trimming left V 3 bases short and J 0 bases short, with 13 bases between. This CDR3 spans 16 amino acids. Per germline, CDR1 LGHNA and CDR2 YSLEER. The CDR3 region has the DNA TGCGCCAGCAGCCAGGGTACAATATCGAGCACAGATACGCAGTATTTT. Its translation: CASSQGTISSTDTQYF.

On this clonotype: Germline and junction disagree at one end, which may indicate a read error. The V and J genes are TRBV12-3 or TRBV12-4 and TRBJ1-1; D possibly corresponds to TRBD1 (5 bases). The CDR3 runs to 15 residues. The CDR3 nucleotides read TGTGCCAGCAGCCCCCTTGGGGCTCGCTACACTGTAGCTTTCTTT. Translating it yields CASSPLGARYTVAFF.

This clonotype came up many times. This sequence joins TRBV10-3 and TRBJ1-1, with D possibly matching TRBD1 (5 bases). CDR1 and CDR2 (germline): ENHRY, SYGVKD. The CDR3 has 13 amino acids. The V gene lost 5 bases and the J gene lost 4 bases, with 11 bases spanning the gap. The CDR3 DNA sequence: TGTGCCATCAGTAGCAAGGGGTTCACTGAAGCTTTCTTT. This gives the protein CAISSKGFTEAFF.

To note about this clonotype: A much more abundant neighbour one base away suggests this may be a read error. The chain links TRBV6-2 or TRBV6-3 to TRBJ2-3; no firm D call. Germline V CDR1 and CDR2: MNHEY, SVGEGT. The CDR3 totals 12 residues. The CDR3 DNA is TGTGGCAGCAGTTCCGCTACAGATACGCAGTATTTT. Amino acid sequence: CGSSSATDTQYF.

Worth noting for this clonotype: Possible read error: a much larger clone is one base away. J is TRBJ2-7 and V is TRBV6-1; 7 bases agree with TRBD1. Germline V lookup: CDR1 MNHNS, CDR2 SASEGT. The CDR3 is made up of 13 amino acids. The CDR3 here is CASRKGQNYKQYF. As DNA, the CDR3 is TGTGCCAGCCGTAAGGGACAGAACTACAAGCAGTACTTC.

This clonotype was recorded many times. The genes are TRBV29-1 and TRBJ2-2; D possibly corresponds to TRBD2 (5 bases). The CDR3 covers 13 residues. Germline V CDR1 and CDR2: SQVTM, ANQGSEA. Between the trimmed V and J ends, which lost 4 bases and 4 bases, there was a span of 10 bases. CDR3 bases: TGCAGCGTTGGGCTAGCTGCCACCGGGGAGCTGTTTTTT. As protein: CSVGLAATGELFF.

The sample holds many counts of this clonotype. The chain couples TRBV29-1 to TRBJ2-3; D is possibly TRBD2 (5 bases). Trimming left V 7 bases short and J 2 bases short, with 10 bases between. CDR1 is SQVTM and CDR2 is ANQGSEA in the germline V gene. CDR3 size: 12 residues. CDR3 loop: CSAGEYTDTQYF. CDR3 bases: TGCAGCGCTGGGGAGTACACAGATACGCAGTATTTT.

This clonotype occurred many times. The V and J genes are TRBV6-1 and TRBJ2-5, with TRBD2 matching 11 bases. The V gene end was trimmed by 8 bases and the J gene end by 6 bases; junction bases not matched to a gene: 8. CDR3 size: 14 residues. Looked up from germline, CDR1 is MNHNS and CDR2 is SASEGT. In DNA, the CDR3 is TGTGCCAGCGAACTAGCGGGAGTAACGAAGACCCAGTACTTC. It codes for CASELAGVTKTQYF.